This T cell receptor beta chain was captured by sequencing in a study of blood T cell repertoires in COVID-19. Trimming at V came to 0 bases and at J to 3 bases, leaving 6 bases not matched to a gene. This CDR3 is built from 16 residues. Germline CDR1 and CDR2: SGHRS and YFSETQ. TCRdb keeps only in-frame clones here, not all; method: immunoSEQ multiplex PCR. The table has about 94,000 clones, about nine tenths seen once. This receptor was taken from an elderly woman with acute or convalescent COVID-19. This chain connects TRBV5-1 to TRBJ2-3; 8 bases are shared with TRBD2. Sequences were obtained from peripheral blood. The CDR3 sequence is CASSLAASGRTDTQYF. CDR3 in DNA: TGCGCCAGCAGCTTGGCCGCCAGCGGGAGAACAGATACGCAGTATTTT.